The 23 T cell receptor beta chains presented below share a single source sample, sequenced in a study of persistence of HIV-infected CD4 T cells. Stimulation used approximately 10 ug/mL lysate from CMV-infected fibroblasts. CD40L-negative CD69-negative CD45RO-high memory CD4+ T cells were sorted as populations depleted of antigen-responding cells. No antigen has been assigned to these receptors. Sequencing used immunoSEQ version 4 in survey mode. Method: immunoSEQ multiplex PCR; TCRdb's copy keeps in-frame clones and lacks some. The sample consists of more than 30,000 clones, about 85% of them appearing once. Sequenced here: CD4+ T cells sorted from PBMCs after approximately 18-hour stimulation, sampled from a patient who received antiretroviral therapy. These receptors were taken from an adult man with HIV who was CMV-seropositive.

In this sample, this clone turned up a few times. CDR3 DNA sequence: TGTGCCAGCACCGGGACAGGATCCGGCTACACCTTC. The encoded protein is CASTGTGSGYTF. The V and J genes are TRBV25-1 and TRBJ1-2, with 8 nucleotides matching TRBD1. Trimming took 7 bases from V and 8 from J; bases not matched to a gene: 6. Per germline, CDR1 MGHDK and CDR2 SYGVNS. This CDR3 region has 12 residues.

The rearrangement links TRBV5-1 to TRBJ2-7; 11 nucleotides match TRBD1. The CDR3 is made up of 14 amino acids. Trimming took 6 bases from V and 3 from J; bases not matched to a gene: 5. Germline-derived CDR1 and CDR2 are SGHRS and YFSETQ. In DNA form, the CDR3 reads TGCGCCAGCACCACCGGGACAGGGGGCTACGAGCAGTACTTC. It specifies CASTTGTGGYEQYF.

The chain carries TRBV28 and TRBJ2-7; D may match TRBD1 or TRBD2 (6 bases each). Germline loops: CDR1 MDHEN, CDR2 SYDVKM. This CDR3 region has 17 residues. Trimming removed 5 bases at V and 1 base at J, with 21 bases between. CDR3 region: CASSLNTLGGTSYEQYF. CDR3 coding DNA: TGTGCCAGCAGTCTCAATACCCTAGGGGGGACATCCTACGAGCAGTACTTC.

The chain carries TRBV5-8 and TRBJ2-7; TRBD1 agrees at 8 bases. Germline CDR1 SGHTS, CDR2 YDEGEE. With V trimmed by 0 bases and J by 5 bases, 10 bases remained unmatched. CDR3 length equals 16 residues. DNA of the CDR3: TGTGCCAGCAGCTTGGGTTCCTGGACAGGGAGCAACGAGCAGTACTTC. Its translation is CASSLGSWTGSNEQYF.

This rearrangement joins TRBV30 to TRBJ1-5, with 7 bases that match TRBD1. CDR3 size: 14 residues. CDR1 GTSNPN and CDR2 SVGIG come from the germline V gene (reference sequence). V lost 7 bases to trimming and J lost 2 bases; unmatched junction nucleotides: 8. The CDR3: CAFSGGEGNQPQHF. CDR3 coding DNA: TGTGCCTTCTCAGGGGGGGAGGGCAATCAGCCCCAGCATTTT.

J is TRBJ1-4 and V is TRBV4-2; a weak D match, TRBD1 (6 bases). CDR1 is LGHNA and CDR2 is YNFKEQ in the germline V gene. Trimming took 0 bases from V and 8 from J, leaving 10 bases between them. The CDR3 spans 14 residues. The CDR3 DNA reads TGTGCCAGCAGCCAAGATCCAGGGGTCGAAAAACTGTTTTTT. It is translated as CASSQDPGVEKLFF.

DNA for the CDR3: TGTGCCAGCAGCCTCCGAGGGGACAGGGTGCGAGAGCAGTTCTTC. Translation gives CASSLRGDRVREQFF. This chain joins TRBV9 and TRBJ2-1; 9 nucleotides agree with TRBD1. From germline, CDR1 is SGDLS and CDR2 YYNGEE. The junction had 12 bases not matched to a gene; V was cut back by 4 bases and J by 10 bases. The CDR3 sequence is 15 residues long. Full variable domain (rest looked up from reference TRBV9 and TRBJ2-1): DSGVTQTPKHLITATGQRVTLRCSPRSGDLSVYWYQQSLDQGLQFLIQYYNGEERAKGNILERFSAQQFPDLHSELNLSSLELGDSALYFCASSLRGDRVREQFFGPGTRLTVL.

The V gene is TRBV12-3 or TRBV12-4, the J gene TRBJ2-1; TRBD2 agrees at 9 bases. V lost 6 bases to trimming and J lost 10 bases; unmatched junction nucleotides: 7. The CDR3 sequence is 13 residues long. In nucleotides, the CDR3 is TGTGCCAGCAGCAGACGCAGCGGGGGGGAGCAGTTCTTC. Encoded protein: CASSRRSGGEQFF.

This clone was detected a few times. The CDR3 DNA reads TGTGCCATCAGTGGACAGGGTTACGAGCAGTACTTC. It specifies CAISGQGYEQYF. The gene calls are TRBV10-3 and TRBJ2-7; 7 bases line up with TRBD1. V shed 4 bases and J 4 bases; nucleotides not matched to a gene: 1. Germline-derived CDR1 and CDR2 are ENHRY and SYGVKD. This CDR3 is built from 12 residues.

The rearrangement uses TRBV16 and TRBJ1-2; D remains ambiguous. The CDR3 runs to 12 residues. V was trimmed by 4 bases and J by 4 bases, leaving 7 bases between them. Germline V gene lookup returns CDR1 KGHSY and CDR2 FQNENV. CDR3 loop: CASSLYSYGYTF. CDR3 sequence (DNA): TGTGCCAGCAGCCTATACTCCTATGGCTACACCTTC. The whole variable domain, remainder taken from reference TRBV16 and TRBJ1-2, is GEEVAQTPKHLVRGEGQKAKLYCAPIKGHSYVFWYQQVLKNEFKFLISFQNENVFDETGMPKERFSAKCLPNSPCSLEIQATKLEDSAVYFCASSLYSYGYTFGSGTRLTVV.

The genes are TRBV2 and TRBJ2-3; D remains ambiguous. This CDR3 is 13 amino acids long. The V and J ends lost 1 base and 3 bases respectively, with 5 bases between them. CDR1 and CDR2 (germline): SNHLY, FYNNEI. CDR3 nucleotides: TGTGCCAGCAGTGAAGACAGAACAGATACGCAGTATTTT. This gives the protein CASSEDRTDTQYF.

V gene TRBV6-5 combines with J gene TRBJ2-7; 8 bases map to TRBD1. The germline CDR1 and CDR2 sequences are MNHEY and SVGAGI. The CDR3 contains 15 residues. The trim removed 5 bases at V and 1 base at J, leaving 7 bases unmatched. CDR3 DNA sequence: TGTGCCAGCAGTCTCTACCAGGGGGCGTCCTACGAGCAGTACTTC. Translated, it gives CASSLYQGASYEQYF.

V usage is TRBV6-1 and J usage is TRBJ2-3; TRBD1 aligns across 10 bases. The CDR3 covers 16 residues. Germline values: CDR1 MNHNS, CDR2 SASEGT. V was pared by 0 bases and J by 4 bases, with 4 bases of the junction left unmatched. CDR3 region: CASSEARTGGSDTQYF. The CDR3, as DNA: TGTGCCAGCAGTGAAGCTAGGACAGGGGGATCAGATACGCAGTATTTT.

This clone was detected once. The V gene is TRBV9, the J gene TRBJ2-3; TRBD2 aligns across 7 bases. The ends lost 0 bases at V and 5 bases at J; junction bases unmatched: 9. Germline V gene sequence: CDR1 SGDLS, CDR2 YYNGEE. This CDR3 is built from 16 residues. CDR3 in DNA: TGTGCCAGCAGCGTAGGGAGCGCCGGGGGGATAGATACGCAGTATTTT. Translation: CASSVGSAGGIDTQYF.

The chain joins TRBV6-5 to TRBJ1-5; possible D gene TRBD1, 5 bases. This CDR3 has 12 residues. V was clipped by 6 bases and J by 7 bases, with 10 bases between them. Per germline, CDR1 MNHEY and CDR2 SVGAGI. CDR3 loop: CASRPGTQPQHF. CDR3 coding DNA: TGTGCCAGCAGGCCCGGGACCCAGCCCCAGCATTTT.

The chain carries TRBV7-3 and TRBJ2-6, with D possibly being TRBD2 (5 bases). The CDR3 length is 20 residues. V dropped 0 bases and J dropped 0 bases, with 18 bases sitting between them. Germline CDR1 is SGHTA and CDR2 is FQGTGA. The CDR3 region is CASSLTRAGLMSSGANVLTF. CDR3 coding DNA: TGTGCCAGCAGCTTAACGAGGGCAGGCTTAATGAGCTCTGGGGCCAACGTCCTGACTTTC.

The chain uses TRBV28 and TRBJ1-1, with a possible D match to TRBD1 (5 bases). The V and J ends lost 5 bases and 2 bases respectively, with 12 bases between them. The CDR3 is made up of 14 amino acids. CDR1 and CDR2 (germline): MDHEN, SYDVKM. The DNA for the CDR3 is TGTGCCAGCAGTCCTATCAGGGATAACACTGAAGCTTTCTTT. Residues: CASSPIRDNTEAFF.

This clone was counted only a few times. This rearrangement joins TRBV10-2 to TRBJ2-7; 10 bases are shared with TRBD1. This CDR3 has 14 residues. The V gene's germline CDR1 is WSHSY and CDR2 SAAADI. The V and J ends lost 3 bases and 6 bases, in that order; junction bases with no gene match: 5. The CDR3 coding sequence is TGCGCCAGCAGTGATTATGGACAGGGGGGCGAGCAGTACTTC. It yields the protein CASSDYGQGGEQYF.

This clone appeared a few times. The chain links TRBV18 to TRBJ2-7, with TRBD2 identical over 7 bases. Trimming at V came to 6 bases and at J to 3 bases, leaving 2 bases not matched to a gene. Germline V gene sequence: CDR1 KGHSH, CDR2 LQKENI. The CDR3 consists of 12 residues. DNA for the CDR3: TGTGCCAGCTCTCCGGGAGGCTACGAGCAGTACTTC. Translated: CASSPGGYEQYF.

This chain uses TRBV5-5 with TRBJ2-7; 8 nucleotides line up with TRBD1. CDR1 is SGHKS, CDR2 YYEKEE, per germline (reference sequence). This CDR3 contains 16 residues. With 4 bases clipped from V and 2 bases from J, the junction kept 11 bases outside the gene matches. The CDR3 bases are TGTGCCAGCAGCATGGACAGGGAGAGGTCGGCCTACGAGCAGTACTTC. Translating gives CASSMDRERSAYEQYF.

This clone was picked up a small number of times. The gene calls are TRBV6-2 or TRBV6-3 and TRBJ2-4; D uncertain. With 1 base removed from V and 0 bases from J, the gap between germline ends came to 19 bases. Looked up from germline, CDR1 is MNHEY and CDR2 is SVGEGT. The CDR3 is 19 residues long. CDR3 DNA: TGTGCCAGCAGTTACTTAGGGCCCTCAGAGACACTAGCCAAAAACATTCAGTACTTC. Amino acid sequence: CASSYLGPSETLAKNIQYF.

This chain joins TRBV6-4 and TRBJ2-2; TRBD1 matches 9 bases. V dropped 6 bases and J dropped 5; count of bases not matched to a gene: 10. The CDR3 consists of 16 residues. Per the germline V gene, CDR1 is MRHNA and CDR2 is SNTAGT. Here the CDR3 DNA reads TGTGCCAGCAGCGAACAGGGGGCTTCGGGGACCGGGGAGCTGTTTTTT. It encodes CASSEQGASGTGELFF.

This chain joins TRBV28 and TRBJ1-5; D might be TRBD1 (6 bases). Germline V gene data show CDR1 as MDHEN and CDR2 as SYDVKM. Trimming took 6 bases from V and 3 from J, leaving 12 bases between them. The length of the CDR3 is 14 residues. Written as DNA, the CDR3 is TGTGCCAGCAGAAAAGACAGGAACAATCAGCCCCAGCATTTT. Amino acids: CASRKDRNNQPQHF.